This passage covers 30 T cell receptor beta chains from one sample sequenced in a study of shared clonotypes between healthy human individuals. Produced via immunoSEQ multiplex PCR; TCRdb's table is partial and in-frame only. The table lists about 490,000 clones, roughly 85% of them singletons. Sequencing input: PBMCs. These receptors came from a woman between 40 and 55 years old in good health. Some clones in this sample may be carry-over from other donors' samples.

The rearrangement uses TRBV18 and TRBJ1-5; no clear D. The V gene lost 2 bases and the J gene lost 4 bases, with 6 bases spanning the gap. The germline V gene encodes CDR1 KGHSH and CDR2 LQKENI. This CDR3 comprises 13 residues. CDR3 residues: CASSPSANQPQHF. The CDR3 DNA reads TGTGCCAGCTCACCATCGGCAAATCAGCCCCAGCATTTT.

Points on this clone: One end of the junction fails to match germline, which may point to a read error. The chain has TRBV7-7 and TRBJ2-1; TRBD2 matches 14 bases. The length of the CDR3 is 16 residues. CDR1 SSHAT and CDR2 FNYEAQ come from the germline V gene (reference sequence). CDR3 residues: CASSPARTSGRNEQFF. The CDR3 nucleotides are TGTGCTAGCAGCCCGGCGCGGACTAGCGGGAGGAATGAGCAGTTCTTC.

This clone was picked up one time. J is TRBJ2-5 and V is TRBV27, with 10 positions matching TRBD2. The closer fit of TRBJ2-7 to the DNA end suggests the J call may be wrong. There are 14 residues in the CDR3. Germline V gene data show CDR1 as MNHEY and CDR2 as SMNVEV (reference sequence). CDR3 bases: TGTGCCAGCAGAGAAAGACTAGCGGGCTACGAGCAGTACTTC. It translates to CASRERLAGYEQYF.

The chain joins TRBV27 to TRBJ2-2; D not certain. Germline V gene sequence: CDR1 MNHEY, CDR2 SMNVEV (reference sequence). CDR3 length equals 13 residues. Trimming stripped 5 bases from V and 4 bases from J, with 8 bases between. CDR3 bases: TGTGCCAGCAGTGGCAGGCCCACCGGGGAGCTGTTTTTT. This translates into CASSGRPTGELFF.

The genes are TRBV7-8 and TRBJ2-3; no definite D call. Trimming removed 1 base from V and 2 bases from J, with 13 bases in between. Per the germline V gene, CDR1 is SGHVS and CDR2 is FQNEAQ. The CDR3 is 16 residues long. CDR3 amino acids: CASSLGVGRTTDTQYF. The CDR3 DNA reads TGTGCCAGCAGCTTAGGGGTGGGCAGGACCACAGATACGCAGTATTTT.

In its sample, this clone was seen a few times. V is TRBV9 and J is TRBJ1-2; D is perhaps TRBD1 (5 bases). CDR1 is SGDLS, CDR2 YYNGEE, per germline. This CDR3 comprises 13 residues. Trimming shortened V by 3 bases and J by 2 bases, and 8 bases separated the two germline ends. The DNA for the CDR3 is TGTGCCAGCAGCGGCCGGGACAACTATGGCTACACCTTC. Residues: CASSGRDNYGYTF. Filled out from reference TRBV9 and TRBJ1-2, the complete variable domain reads DSGVTQTPKHLITATGQRVTLRCSPRSGDLSVYWYQQSLDQGLQFLIQYYNGEERAKGNILERFSAQQFPDLHSELNLSSLELGDSALYFCASSGRDNYGYTFGSGTRLTVV.

V is TRBV10-3 and J is TRBJ1-6; TRBD1 is a possible D gene (6 bases). Between the trimmed V and J ends, which lost 10 bases and 5 bases, there was a span of 21 bases. Germline V gene sequence: CDR1 ENHRY, CDR2 SYGVKD. The CDR3 consists of 16 residues. The CDR3 spells CATAPGHQGNNSPLHF. CDR3 sequence (DNA): TGTGCCACCGCTCCGGGACATCAAGGAAATAATTCACCCCTCCACTTT.

This clone was seen a handful of times. This chain links TRBV28 with TRBJ1-2; D is uncertain. There are 13 residues in the CDR3. Trimming shortened V by 5 bases and J by 13 bases, and 20 bases separated the two germline ends. Germline loops: CDR1 MDHEN, CDR2 SYDVKM. The CDR3 bases are TGTGCCAGCAGTCCACCAACTCCTATGGCTACCACCTTC. Protein product: CASSPPTPMATTF.

This chain links TRBV4-1 with TRBJ2-1; TRBD2 matches 7 bases. The CDR3 is 13 residues long. Unmatched junction bases numbered 1, after V lost 4 bases and J lost 4 bases. Germline assignment: CDR1 MGHRA and CDR2 YSYEKL. The CDR3: CASSPGLYNEQFF. In nucleotides, the CDR3 is TGCGCCAGCAGCCCGGGACTATACAATGAGCAGTTCTTC.

This clone was seen a single time. The chain employs TRBV6-1 and TRBJ1-2; D is undetermined. This CDR3 is 15 amino acids long. Germline assignment: CDR1 MNHNS and CDR2 SASEGT. The ends were cut back, 1 base at V and 4 bases at J, with 13 bases in the middle. The CDR3 is CASSEGPSLPYGYTF. CDR3 nucleotides: TGTGCCAGCAGTGAAGGGCCCAGCCTACCCTATGGCTACACCTTC.

The table lists this clone with a few counts. The chain combines TRBV19 with TRBJ1-2, with unresolved D. V lost 5 bases and J 6 bases, leaving 10 bases between the germline ends. CDR3 size: 12 residues. Germline lookup yields CDR1 LNHDA and CDR2 SQIVND (reference sequence). Written as DNA, the CDR3 is TGTGCCAGTAGTGCCCCCGCGGATGGCTACACCTTC. Encoded protein: CASSAPADGYTF. Full variable domain (remainder filled in from reference TRBV19 and TRBJ1-2): DGGITQSPKYLFRKEGQNVTLSCEQNLNHDAMYWYRQDPGQGLRLIYYSQIVNDFQKGDIAEGYSVSREKKESFPLTVTSAQKNPTAFYLCASSAPADGYTFGSGTRLTVV.

The chain is built from TRBV6-6 and TRBJ1-5; 9 bases fit TRBD1. The CDR3 totals 16 residues. V trimming: 6 bases; J trimming: 0 bases; junction bases outside the gene matches: 6. Germline-derived CDR1 and CDR2 are MNHNY and SVGAGI (reference sequence). The CDR3 coding sequence is TGTGCCAGCAGCCCCCGGGACAGGGTTAGCAATCAGCCCCAGCATTTT. Its translation: CASSPRDRVSNQPQHF.

Note on this clone: A junction end diverges from the germline sequence, so it may reflect a read error. This sequence joins TRBV7-3 and TRBJ2-7; 12 bases line up with TRBD2. The CDR3 extends over 14 amino acids. Germline V gene sequence: CDR1 SGHTA, CDR2 FQGTGA. Here the CDR3 DNA reads TGTGCCAGCAGCCTAACTAGCGGGAGGCAGGAGCAGTACTTC. This translates into CASSLTSGRQEQYF.

The DNA of the CDR3 is TGCGCCAGCAGCTTGGCCAGCAAGGGACTAGCGACCACAGATACGCAGTATTTT. As protein: CASSLASKGLATTDTQYF. The chain has TRBV5-1 and TRBJ2-3; 10 positions agree with TRBD2. The germline V gene has CDR1 SGHRS and CDR2 YFSETQ. V dropped 0 bases and J dropped 2; count of bases not matched to a gene: 9. CDR3 length equals 18 residues.

With respect to this clone: The same CDR3 can be traced to other DNA sequences in this sample. The chain carries TRBV2 and TRBJ2-6, with 10 positions matching TRBD1. Per germline, CDR1 SNHLY and CDR2 FYNNEI. There are 16 residues in the CDR3. Unmatched junction bases numbered 0, after V lost 4 bases and J lost 0 bases. The CDR3 nucleotides are TGTGCCAGCAGTGGGACAGGGGGCTCTGGGGCCAACGTCCTGACTTTC. Translated, it gives CASSGTGGSGANVLTF.

The chain employs TRBV23-1 and TRBJ2-2; TRBD2 matches at 13 bases. TRBV23-1 carries the ORF label, with uncertain function. J gave up 3 bases and V 0 bases, and 1 base lay outside the gene matches. The CDR3 runs to 17 residues. The DNA of the CDR3 is TGCGCCAGCAGTCAATCACTAGCGGGAGGGCACACCGGGGAGCTGTTTTTT. Encoded protein: CASSQSLAGGHTGELFF.

The chain combines TRBV5-8 with TRBJ2-7, with 13 bases identical to TRBD2. The CDR3 runs to 15 residues. Germline V gene lookup returns CDR1 SGHTS and CDR2 YDEGEE. Losses at the gene ends were 2 bases for V and 4 bases for J; bases not matched to a gene: 3. The CDR3 DNA is TGTGCCAGCAGCTTCGGACTAGCGGGAGTATACGAGCAGTACTTC. This encodes CASSFGLAGVYEQYF.

This chain connects TRBV27 to TRBJ2-5; 12 bases line up with TRBD2. Germline values: CDR1 MNHEY, CDR2 SMNVEV (reference sequence). Unmatched junction bases numbered 8, after V lost 5 bases and J lost 7 bases. The CDR3 is 15 residues long. CDR3 loop: CASSPLLAGGVTQYF. Written as DNA, the CDR3 is TGTGCCAGCAGTCCGCTGCTAGCGGGAGGGGTGACCCAGTACTTC.

V usage is TRBV28 and J usage is TRBJ2-7; tentatively, D is TRBD1 (5 bases). The germline gives CDR1 MDHEN, CDR2 SYDVKM. V was clipped by 5 bases and J by 2 bases, with 13 bases between them. The CDR3 contains 14 residues. As DNA, the CDR3 is TGTGCCAGCAGTGGCATCAGGGCCCCCTACGAGCAGTACTTC. It yields the protein CASSGIRAPYEQYF.

This clone was counted only a few times. V gene TRBV18 combines with J gene TRBJ2-1; 11 bases align to TRBD1. Germline V lookup: CDR1 KGHSH, CDR2 LQKENI. Germline trimming cut 3 bases from V and 7 bases from J; bases unmatched to any gene: 5. The CDR3 runs 15 residues. The chain's CDR3 is CASSPGQGARNEQFF. CDR3 sequence (DNA): TGTGCCAGCTCACCCGGACAGGGGGCTCGGAATGAGCAGTTCTTC.

The rearrangement uses TRBV5-4 and TRBJ2-3; no firm D call. V was trimmed by 1 base and J by 3 bases, leaving 9 bases between them. CDR1 is SGHNT, CDR2 YYREEE, per germline (reference sequence). This CDR3 has 14 amino acids. In DNA form, the CDR3 reads TGTGCCAGCAGCTTGCCACTCGTGACAGATACGCAGTATTTT. Protein: CASSLPLVTDTQYF.

The chain recombines TRBV5-5 with TRBJ1-1; D unclear. V lost 0 bases and J 8 bases, leaving 11 bases between the germline ends. Germline assignment: CDR1 SGHKS and CDR2 YYEKEE (reference sequence). The CDR3 totals 13 residues. The CDR3 region is CASSLGAASEAFF. CDR3 in DNA: TGTGCCAGCAGCTTGGGAGCCGCGAGCGAAGCTTTCTTT.

This chain connects TRBV4-1 to TRBJ1-3; 7 bases align to TRBD1. This CDR3 contains 15 residues. Germline V gene lookup returns CDR1 MGHRA and CDR2 YSYEKL. J lost 2 bases, V lost 4 bases, and 5 bases had no gene match. The CDR3 DNA reads TGCGCCAGCAGCCGGATAACAGGGGCTGGAAACACCATATATTTT. Translated: CASSRITGAGNTIYF.

J is TRBJ2-7 and V is TRBV19; D gene uncertain. Germline V gives CDR1 LNHDA, CDR2 SQIVND (reference sequence). V lost 6 bases, J lost 0 bases, and 9 bases lay in between. This CDR3 comprises 13 residues. The CDR3, as DNA: TGTGCCAGTAGCACCGTGAGCTCCTACGAGCAGTACTTC. Its translation is CASSTVSSYEQYF.

This chain links TRBV20-1 with TRBJ2-7; a possible D gene is TRBD2 (6 bases). Germline V lookup: CDR1 DFQATT, CDR2 SNEGSKA (reference sequence). V gave up 6 bases and J gave up 12 bases, with 18 bases separating them. The CDR3 is 11 amino acids. This chain's CDR3 is CSAPVRREWYF. CDR3 bases: TGCAGTGCCCCTGTGAGGAGGGAGTGGTACTTC.

J is TRBJ1-5 and V is TRBV5-5; TRBD1 might be the D (5 bases). The CDR3 contains 15 residues. V was cut by 1 base and J by 2 bases, with 10 bases left in between. CDR1 is SGHKS and CDR2 is YYEKEE in the germline V gene (reference sequence). CDR3 DNA: TGTGCCAGCAGCTTGCGGGGGGGTGGCAATCAGCCCCAGCATTTT. This encodes CASSLRGGGNQPQHF.

The J gene is TRBJ2-6, the V gene TRBV27; D might be TRBD1 (7 bases). The CDR3 loop spans 16 amino acids. The germline V gene encodes CDR1 MNHEY and CDR2 SMNVEV (reference sequence). Trimming pared 5 bases from V and 2 bases from J, leaving 13 bases between. CDR3 sequence reads: CASSQQGGAGANVLTF. Written as DNA, the CDR3 is TGTGCCAGCAGTCAGCAGGGGGGCGCTGGGGCCAACGTCCTGACTTTC.

In its sample, this clone was seen a few times. The chain recombines TRBV6-4 with TRBJ2-3; D remains unclear. The CDR3 spans 15 residues. Trimming pared 0 bases from V and 5 bases from J, leaving 12 bases between. CDR1 and CDR2 (germline): MRHNA, SNTAGT. For the CDR3, the DNA is TGTGCCAGCAGTGACTCTGAAGACTTGGGAGATACGCAGTATTTT. Translation gives CASSDSEDLGDTQYF.

The CDR3 here is CASSLEARVGYTEAFF. As DNA, the CDR3 is TGTGCCAGCAGCTTGGAGGCCAGGGTGGGATACACTGAAGCTTTCTTT. V gene TRBV11-1 combines with J gene TRBJ1-1, with a tentative D call TRBD1 (5 bases). The length of the CDR3 is 16 residues. CDR1 and CDR2 (germline): SGHAT, FQDESV (reference sequence). V was shortened by 3 bases and J by 3 bases, with 17 bases between the two germline ends.

The chain carries TRBV7-6 and TRBJ1-1; TRBD1 matches at 8 bases. V lost 1 base, J lost 14 bases, and 9 bases stayed unmatched. This CDR3 has 13 amino acids. CDR1 is SGHVS, CDR2 FNYEAQ, per germline. For the CDR3, the DNA is TGTGCCAGCAGCTTAGGGGGCCGGGACAGGCACTTCTTT. It yields the protein CASSLGGRDRHFF.